Listed here are 29 T cell receptor beta chains from one sample, sequenced in a study of T-cell reconstitution after alpha-beta-depleted transplantation in children (dated by TCRdb to the mid-2010s). Receptor libraries were prepared by PCR. Instrument on record: Illumina HiSeq 2500. TCR library preparation used molecular barcoding, with unique molecular identifiers applied to normalize quantification of the TCRbeta repertoire. TCRdb itself trimmed the public reads at Q25 with fastp, ran MiXCR and retained productive beta chains. A single entry per CDR3 protein holds the most common genes and DNA from its merged rows. The sample table holds 600,000 to 700,000 distinct CDR3 sequences, of which 16% were seen once. The ten largest clones represent 0.9% to 1.2% of the sample. Sequencing was performed on PBMCs from the stem cell graft donor, taken from the stem cell graft. These receptors all stem from a human donor who donated a stem cell graft to a child with acute myeloid leukemia.

This clonotype was counted ten times or more. CDR3 region: CASSPLAWSNQPQHF. DNA for the CDR3: TGTGCCAGCAGCCCTCTGGCCTGGAGCAATCAGCCCCAGCATTTT. V gene TRBV7-2 combines with J gene TRBJ1-5; D remains ambiguous. V was trimmed by 5 bases and J by 1 base, leaving 12 bases between them. Germline assignment: CDR1 SGHTA and CDR2 FQGNSA. This CDR3 region has 15 residues.

CDR3: CASSLSGEENSPLHF. The CDR3 DNA is TGCGCCAGCAGCTTGTCCGGAGAAGAGAATTCACCCCTCCACTTT. The chain is built from TRBV5-1 and TRBJ1-6; D uncertain. Germline V lookup: CDR1 SGHRS, CDR2 YFSETQ. The V gene lost 1 base and the J gene lost 7 bases, with 12 bases spanning the gap. The CDR3 sequence is 15 residues long.

In regard to this clonotype: Just one base apart from a much larger clone, this may be a read error. DNA of the CDR3: TGCAGTGCTAGTTTGCCACACCAGTTTATATACAATGAGCAGTTCTTC. Protein: CSASLPHQFIYNEQFF. The V call is TRBV20-1, the J call TRBJ2-1; D remains ambiguous. The CDR3 is made up of 16 amino acids. Germline V lookup: CDR1 DFQATT, CDR2 SNEGSKA (reference sequence). V lost 3 bases and J lost 4, with 19 bases in between.

The gene calls are TRBV4-2 and TRBJ1-1; D is uncertain. Trimming took off 1 base at V and 1 base at J, with 7 bases between the two ends. The CDR3 totals 14 residues. The germline CDR1 and CDR2 sequences are LGHNA and YNFKEQ. The CDR3 nucleotides read TGTGCCAGCAGCCAAGGCGTCAAGAACACTGAAGCTTTCTTT. This gives the protein CASSQGVKNTEAFF.

At least ten counts were recorded for this clonotype. The chain links TRBV29-1 to TRBJ2-7; a possible D gene is TRBD2 (6 bases). The germline V gene encodes CDR1 SQVTM and CDR2 ANQGSEA. V lost 7 bases to trimming and J lost 0 bases, with 13 bases between them. The CDR3 totals 13 residues. The CDR3 DNA reads as TGCAGCGGGGCGGGACCTAGCTCCTACGAGCAGTACTTC. It specifies CSGAGPSSYEQYF.

Remarks on this clonotype: Just one base apart from a much larger clone, this may be a read error. The CDR3 bases are TGCAGTGCTTGGGACCCGCGGACAGCAACTAATAAAAAACTGTTTTTT. Its protein product is CSAWDPRTATNKKLFF. V gene TRBV20-1 combines with J gene TRBJ1-4; perhaps TRBD1 as D (6 bases). The germline CDR1 and CDR2 sequences are DFQATT and SNEGSKA (reference sequence). The CDR3 has 16 amino acids.

This chain uses TRBV7-9 with TRBJ2-1; D not certain. In germline, CDR1 is SEHNR, CDR2 FQNEAQ (reference sequence). CDR3 size: 12 residues. V lost 5 bases to trimming and J lost 9 bases, with 11 bases between them. The CDR3 loop is CASSPSSGEQFF. Written as DNA, the CDR3 is TGTGCCAGCAGCCCCTCCTCGGGTGAGCAGTTCTTC.

Many counts were recorded for this clonotype. The genes are TRBV29-1 and TRBJ1-1, with D possibly TRBD1 on 6 matching bases. The CDR3 covers 15 residues. Germline V gene data show CDR1 as SQVTM and CDR2 as ANQGSEA. Between the trimmed V and J ends, which lost 6 bases and 0 bases, there was a span of 17 bases. The CDR3 here is CSVHRRSGVNTEAFF. In DNA, the CDR3 is TGCAGCGTCCATCGAAGGTCAGGGGTGAACACTGAAGCTTTCTTT.

V is TRBV7-9 and J is TRBJ2-1; a weak D match, TRBD2 (7 bases). CDR3 length: 15 residues. The V gene lost 4 bases and the J gene lost 6 bases, with 16 bases spanning the gap. Per the germline V gene, CDR1 is SEHNR and CDR2 is FQNEAQ (reference sequence). The CDR3 here is CASSSMRGGGNEQFF. CDR3 sequence (DNA): TGTGCCAGCAGCTCAATGAGGGGGGGTGGCAATGAGCAGTTCTTC.

The chain uses TRBV5-5 and TRBJ2-2; the D is unclear. V shed 3 bases and J shed 0 bases, with 12 bases lying between them. This CDR3 has 16 amino acids. Germline-derived CDR1 and CDR2 are SGHKS and YYEKEE (reference sequence). The DNA of the CDR3 is TGTGCCAGCAGCTCCTTCAAATTTCCGAACACCGGGGAGCTGTTTTTT. It translates to CASSSFKFPNTGELFF.

This clonotype was observed many times. V is TRBV30 and J is TRBJ1-2; D not certain. This CDR3 is 13 amino acids long. V shed 0 bases and J shed 0 bases, with 5 bases lying between them. Germline values: CDR1 GTSNPN, CDR2 SVGIG (reference sequence). For the CDR3, the DNA is TGTGCCTGGAGTGTCTCATCTAACTATGGCTACACCTTC. Protein: CAWSVSSNYGYTF.

V usage is TRBV6-1 and J usage is TRBJ2-2, with 8 bases aligning to TRBD1. The CDR3 is 15 residues long. The germline V gene has CDR1 MNHNS and CDR2 SASEGT. J gave up 6 bases and V 6 bases, and 9 bases lay outside the gene matches. CDR3 region: CASSWTGFTAGELFF. The DNA of the CDR3 is TGTGCCAGCAGCTGGACAGGGTTTACGGCCGGGGAGCTGTTTTTT.

This clonotype was observed at least ten times. V is TRBV6-4 and J is TRBJ2-7, with TRBD2 identical over 10 bases. This CDR3 is built from 15 residues. V shed 7 bases, J shed 4 bases, and the junction held 10 bases outside the gene matches. Germline V CDR1 and CDR2: MRHNA, SNTAGT. CDR3 DNA: TGTGCCAGCAACCCGGGACTAGCGTTCCCGTACGAGCAGTACGTC. The encoded protein is CASNPGLAFPYEQYV.

This clonotype was observed many times. V gene TRBV24-1 combines with J gene TRBJ2-1; D call uncertain. CDR1 is KGHDR and CDR2 is SFDVKD in the germline V gene. The CDR3 totals 13 residues. The germline V and J ends were trimmed by 0 bases and 9 bases, with 8 bases remaining between them. CDR3 region: CATSDLSSSEQFF. Here the CDR3 DNA reads TGTGCCACCAGTGATTTGTCATCCAGTGAGCAGTTCTTC.

This clonotype was picked up many times. The rearrangement uses TRBV11-2 and TRBJ2-5; D remains ambiguous. Germline V lookup: CDR1 SGHAT, CDR2 FQNNGV. The V end was cut by 1 base, the J end by 2 bases, with 11 bases between. This CDR3 region has 15 residues. CDR3 nucleotide sequence: TGTGCCAGCAGCTTAGCCGGTTACCGTCAAGAGACCCAGTACTTC. Amino acid sequence: CASSLAGYRQETQYF.

Only a few counts were recorded for this clonotype. The V gene is TRBV25-1, the J gene TRBJ1-6, with TRBD1 identical over 10 bases. Germline CDR1 MGHDK, CDR2 SYGVNS. After removal of 4 bases from V and 7 bases from J, the junction contained 4 bases not matched to a gene. The length of the CDR3 is 15 residues. CDR3 DNA sequence: TGTGCCAGCAGTGGCCAGGGACAGGGGAATTCACCCCTCCACTTT. Translating gives CASSGQGQGNSPLHF.

This clonotype came up many times. The V call is TRBV5-6, the J call TRBJ2-7, with a weak D call TRBD1 (5 bases). The germline V gene has CDR1 SGHDT and CDR2 YYEEEE. V lost 4 bases and J lost 6, with 17 bases in between. CDR3 length equals 14 residues. The CDR3 nucleotides read TGTGCCAGCAGCATACAGGATGAGGCGGTCGAGCAGTACTTC. Amino acids: CASSIQDEAVEQYF.

This clonotype came up a few times. The chain joins TRBV20-1 to TRBJ2-1; no definite D call. Germline V gene data show CDR1 as DFQATT and CDR2 as SNEGSKA (reference sequence). The CDR3 runs 14 residues. V lost 6 bases and J 4 bases, leaving 16 bases between the germline ends. For the CDR3, the DNA is TGCAGTGCCGGCGCGGTGACCCGATACAATGAGCAGTTCTTC. Encoded protein: CSAGAVTRYNEQFF.

This clonotype was found many times. The J gene is TRBJ2-4, the V gene TRBV29-1, with 8 bases aligning to TRBD1. The CDR3 has 14 residues. In germline, CDR1 is SQVTM, CDR2 ANQGSEA. J was trimmed by 0 bases and V by 5 bases; bases with no gene match: 3. The CDR3 here is CSVQTGGAKNIQYF. DNA for the CDR3: TGCAGCGTTCAAACAGGGGGAGCCAAAAACATTCAGTACTTC. Using reference TRBV29-1 and TRBJ2-4 for the parts outside the CDR3, the full variable domain is SAVISQKPSRDICQRGTSLTIQCQVDSQVTMMFWYRQQPGQSLTLIATANQGSEATYESGFVIDKFPISRPNLTFSTLTVSNMSPEDSSIYLCSVQTGGAKNIQYFGAGTRLSVL.

This clonotype turned up a few times. Here the CDR3 reads CASSLGDSGASTDTQYF. CDR3 DNA sequence: TGTGCCAGCAGCTTGGGCGACTCTGGAGCTAGCACAGATACGCAGTATTTT. The rearrangement joins TRBV5-5 to TRBJ2-3, with unresolved D. This CDR3 region has 17 residues. CDR1 is SGHKS and CDR2 is YYEKEE in the germline V gene (reference sequence). V dropped 0 bases and J dropped 0 bases, with 14 bases sitting between them.

The chain has TRBV5-1 and TRBJ1-2; D is unclear. The CDR3 covers 13 residues. Germline loops: CDR1 SGHRS, CDR2 YFSETQ. Trimming removed 2 bases from V and 2 bases from J, with 7 bases in between. The CDR3 sequence: CASSFRQNYGYTF. The CDR3 bases are TGCGCCAGCAGCTTTCGCCAGAACTATGGCTACACCTTC.

For the CDR3, the DNA is TGTGCCAGCAGCTGGGGACTAGCTTGGGGTGAGCAGTTCTTC. It codes for CASSWGLAWGEQFF. J is TRBJ2-1 and V is TRBV7-2; 9 nucleotides align to TRBD2. Per the germline V gene, CDR1 is SGHTA and CDR2 is FQGNSA. Trimming at V came to 4 bases and at J to 9 bases, leaving 7 bases not matched to a gene. This CDR3 region has 14 residues.

This clonotype turned up a few times. V usage is TRBV5-1 and J usage is TRBJ2-7; 10 positions agree with TRBD1. V shed 5 bases, J shed 1 base, and the junction held 12 bases outside the gene matches. This CDR3 has 17 residues. Germline V gene data show CDR1 as SGHRS and CDR2 as YFSETQ. The CDR3 DNA is TGCGCCAGCAGTTATCTCCCGGGACAGGGGAGTTCCTACGAGCAGTACGTC. This translates into CASSYLPGQGSSYEQYV.

Many counts were recorded for this clonotype. The chain combines TRBV13 with TRBJ2-7, with D maybe TRBD2 (6 bases). The germline V gene encodes CDR1 PRHDT and CDR2 FYEKMQ (reference sequence). CDR3 length equals 16 residues. Trimming took off 2 bases at V and 2 bases at J, with 16 bases between the two ends. The DNA of the CDR3 is TGTGCCAGCAGCTTAAACGCGGGACTCGATACCTACGAGCAGTACTTC. This encodes CASSLNAGLDTYEQYF.

Many counts were recorded for this clonotype. V usage is TRBV7-9 and J usage is TRBJ2-1, with D hard to call. V was pared by 2 bases and J by 1 base, with 6 bases between. Per the germline V gene, CDR1 is SEHNR and CDR2 is FQNEAQ (reference sequence). The CDR3 sequence is 14 residues long. CDR3 nucleotide sequence: TGTGCCAGCAGCTTATCAACTTCCTACAATGAGCAGTTCTTC. Translated, it gives CASSLSTSYNEQFF. Full variable domain (missing parts from reference TRBV7-9 and TRBJ2-1): DTGVSQNPRHKITKRGQNVTFRCDPISEHNRLYWYRQTLGQGPEFLTYFQNEAQLEKSRLLSDRFSAERPKGSFSTLEIQRTEQGDSAMYLCASSLSTSYNEQFFGPGTRLTVL.

In this sample, this clonotype turned up many times. The V gene is TRBV20-1, the J gene TRBJ2-2; D gene ambiguous. The germline V gene has CDR1 DFQATT and CDR2 SNEGSKA (reference sequence). There are 13 residues in the CDR3. The V end lost 6 bases, the J end lost 0 bases, and 8 bases lay between the germline ends. CDR3 sequence reads: CSAPTPNTGELFF. DNA of the CDR3: TGCAGTGCCCCTACACCGAACACCGGGGAGCTGTTTTTT.

In its sample, this clonotype was seen a few times. The chain has TRBV7-2 and TRBJ2-7, with D hard to call. V shed 6 bases and J shed 1 base, with 10 bases lying between them. Germline values: CDR1 SGHTA, CDR2 FQGNSA. The CDR3 length is 13 residues. The CDR3 here is CASRWLPSYEQYF. The CDR3 DNA is TGTGCCAGCAGGTGGTTACCATCCTACGAGCAGTACTTC.

The chain employs TRBV28 and TRBJ2-7; D might be TRBD1 (5 bases). V lost 4 bases and J 3 bases, leaving 13 bases between the germline ends. Germline assignment: CDR1 MDHEN and CDR2 SYDVKM. The CDR3 extends over 14 amino acids. Here the CDR3 DNA reads TGTGCCAGCAGTTCCATAATGGACAACTACGAGCAGTACGTC. Its protein product is CASSSIMDNYEQYV.

The chain uses TRBV21-1 and TRBJ2-7; the table assigns TRBD1, which was not confirmed against the DNA. TRBV21-1 is deemed a pseudogene. The length of the CDR3 is 15 residues. The CDR3: CASSLRQGGSYEQYV. CDR3 nucleotide sequence: TGTGCCAGCAGCCTCCGACAGGGGGGCTCCTACGAGCAGTACGTC.